The 4 T cell receptor beta chains reported below all come from one sample, sequenced in a study of CDR3 diversity in severe acne. TCRdb independently ran MiXCR on the PCR reads; one entry per CDR3 protein. This sample has about 85,000 distinct CDR3 sequences, with about 48% found just once. Sequencing was done on a sample of blood. These receptors all come from a male donor in good health, serving as a control.

The gene calls are TRBV2 and TRBJ2-7; 11 bases fit TRBD1. Germline lookup yields CDR1 SNHLY and CDR2 FYNNEI. The trim removed 6 bases at V and 4 bases at J, leaving 8 bases unmatched. CDR3 length: 15 amino acids. The CDR3 loop reads CASSGGQGAVYEQYF. CDR3 coding DNA: TGTGCCAGCAGCGGAGGACAGGGGGCAGTGTACGAGCAGTACTTC.

The chain's CDR3 is CSATQGTLNTEAFF. The CDR3 DNA follows: TGCAGCGCAACACAGGGAACCCTGAACACTGAAGCTTTCTTT. The chain recombines TRBV29-1 with TRBJ1-1; D is perhaps TRBD1 (6 bases). This CDR3 is 14 amino acids long. V shed 7 bases and J shed 0 bases, with 15 bases lying between them. The germline CDR1 and CDR2 sequences are SQVTM and ANQGSEA.

This clonotype was seen at least ten times. The chain recombines TRBV12-3 or TRBV12-4 with TRBJ2-3; D might be TRBD2 (5 bases). Trimming took 2 bases from V and 2 from J, leaving 11 bases between them. The CDR3 runs to 15 residues. CDR3 in DNA: TGTGCCAGCAGTTTACTCGGAGGTTACACAGATACGCAGTATTTT. This translates into CASSLLGGYTDTQYF.

The V and J genes are TRBV28 and TRBJ2-7; 9 bases agree with TRBD1. This CDR3 spans 15 amino acids. V was pared by 8 bases and J by 6 bases, with 14 bases of the junction left unmatched. CDR1 MDHEN and CDR2 SYDVKM come from the germline V gene. DNA of the CDR3: TGTGCCAGCTTTCCCCAGCGGACAGGGGTTTTCGAGCAGTACTTC. Its protein product is CASFPQRTGVFEQYF.